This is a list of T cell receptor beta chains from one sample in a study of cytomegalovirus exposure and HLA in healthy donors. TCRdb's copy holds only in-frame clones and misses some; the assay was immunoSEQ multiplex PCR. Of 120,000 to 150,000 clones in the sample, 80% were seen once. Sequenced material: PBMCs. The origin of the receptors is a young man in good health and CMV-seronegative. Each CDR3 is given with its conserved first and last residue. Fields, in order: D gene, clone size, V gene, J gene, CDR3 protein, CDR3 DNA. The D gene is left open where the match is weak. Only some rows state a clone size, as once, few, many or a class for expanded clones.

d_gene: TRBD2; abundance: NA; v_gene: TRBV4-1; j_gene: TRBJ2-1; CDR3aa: CASSHLGLAGKNEQFF; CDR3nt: TGCGCCAGCAGCCATCTAGGACTAGCGGGGAAGAATGAGCAGTTCTTC
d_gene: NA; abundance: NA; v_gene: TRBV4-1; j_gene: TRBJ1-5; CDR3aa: CASSPDSYNQPQHF; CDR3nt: TGCGCCAGCAGCCCTGACAGTTACAATCAGCCCCAGCATTTT
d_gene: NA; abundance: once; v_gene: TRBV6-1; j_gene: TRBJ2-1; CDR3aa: CASGNYLHNEQFF; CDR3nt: TGTGCCAGCGGAAACTACCTCCACAATGAGCAGTTCTTC
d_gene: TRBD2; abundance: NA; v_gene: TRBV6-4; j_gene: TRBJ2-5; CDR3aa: CASRGGEETQYF; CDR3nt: TGTGCCAGCAGGGGAGGGGAAGAGACCCAGTACTTC
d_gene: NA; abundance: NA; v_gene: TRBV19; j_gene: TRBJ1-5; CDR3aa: CASSSGLRQPQHF; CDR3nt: TGTGCCAGTAGTTCAGGGCTTCGGCAGCCCCAGCATTTT
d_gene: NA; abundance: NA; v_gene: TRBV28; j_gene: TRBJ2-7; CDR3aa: CASRAPAGHSYEQYF; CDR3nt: TGTGCCAGCAGAGCCCCGGCAGGCCACTCCTACGAGCAGTACTTC
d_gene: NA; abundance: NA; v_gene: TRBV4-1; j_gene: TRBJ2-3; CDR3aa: CASSHLHTDTQYF; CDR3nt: TGCGCCAGCAGCCACTTACACACAGATACGCAGTATTTT
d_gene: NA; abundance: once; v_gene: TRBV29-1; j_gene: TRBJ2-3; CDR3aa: CSVSGDTQYF; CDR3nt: TGCAGCGTGTCCGGGGATACGCAGTATTTT
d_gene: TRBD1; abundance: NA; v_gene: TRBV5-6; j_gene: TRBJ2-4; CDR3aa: CASSLFAGGVVLNIQYF; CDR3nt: TGTGCCAGCAGCTTGTTCGCAGGGGGCGTCGTTCTAAACATTCAGTACTTC
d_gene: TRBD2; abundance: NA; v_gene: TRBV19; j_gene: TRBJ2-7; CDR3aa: CASSLPSGGSYEQYF; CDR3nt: TGTGCCAGTAGTCTCCCTTCGGGGGGGTCCTACGAGCAGTACTTC
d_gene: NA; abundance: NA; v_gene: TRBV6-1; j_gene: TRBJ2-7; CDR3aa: CASSELWAQSYEQYF; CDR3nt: TGTGCCAGCAGTGAACTCTGGGCCCAGTCCTACGAGCAGTACTTC
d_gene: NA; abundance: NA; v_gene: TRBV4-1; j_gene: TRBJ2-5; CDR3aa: CASSQAGAETQYF; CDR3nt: TGCGCCAGCAGCCAAGCAGGGGCAGAGACCCAGTACTTC
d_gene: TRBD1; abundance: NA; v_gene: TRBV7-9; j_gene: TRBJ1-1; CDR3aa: CASSSTGVTEAFF; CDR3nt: TGTGCCAGCAGCTCCACAGGGGTCACTGAAGCTTTCTTT
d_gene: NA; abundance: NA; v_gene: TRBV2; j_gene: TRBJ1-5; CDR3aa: CASSERFNQPQHF; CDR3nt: TGTGCCAGCAGTGAACGGTTCAATCAGCCCCAGCATTTT
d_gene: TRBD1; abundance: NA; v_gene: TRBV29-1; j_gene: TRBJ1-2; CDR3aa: CSVEDRDRQGGYTF; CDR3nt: TGCAGCGTTGAAGATCGTGACAGACAGGGCGGCTACACCTTC
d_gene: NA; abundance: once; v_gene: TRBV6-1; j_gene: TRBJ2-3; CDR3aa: CASSRLVSADTQYF; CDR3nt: TGTGCCAGCAGCCGACTAGTTTCTGCAGATACGCAGTATTTT
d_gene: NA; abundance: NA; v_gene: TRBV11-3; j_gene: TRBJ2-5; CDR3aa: CASSLGSLGNQETQYF; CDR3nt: TGTGCCAGCAGCTTAGGTAGTTTGGGCAACCAAGAGACCCAGTACTTC
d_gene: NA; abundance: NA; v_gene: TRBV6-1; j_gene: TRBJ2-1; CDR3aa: CASSQQGAYYNEQFF; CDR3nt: TGTGCCAGCAGTCAACAGGGAGCCTACTACAATGAGCAGTTCTTC
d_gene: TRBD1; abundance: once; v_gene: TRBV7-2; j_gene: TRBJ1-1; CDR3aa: CASSAGQPWGAFF; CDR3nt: TGTGCCAGCAGCGCGGGACAGCCTTGGGGAGCTTTCTTT
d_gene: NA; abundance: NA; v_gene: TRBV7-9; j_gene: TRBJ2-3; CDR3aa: CASSSGGTRGTQYF; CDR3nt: TGTGCCAGCAGCTCCGGCGGGACCCGGGGGACGCAGTATTTT